This T cell receptor beta chain was retrieved from a study of T-cell memory formation after mild COVID-19 (dated by TCRdb to the early 2020s). About the investigation overall: Most TCR sequence clusters were specific to one of the two donors. Two young, previously healthy adult volunteers, one female and one male, were included in the cohort. T-cell clones expanding and contracting after mild COVID-19 in a couple of donors were tracked by longitudinal TCRalpha and TCRbeta repertoire sequencing.

What the work shows at the level of the full study, not this receptor alone: The detection of some responding clones in pre-infection memory suggests that pre-existing cross-reactive memory T cells joined the SARS-CoV-2 response. Contracting CD4+ clones appeared mostly in the CM and EM memory subsets, whereas CD8+ clones were enriched in EMRA. Balanced CD4/CD8 phenotypes were observed for clones contracting from day 15 to 85, whereas a bias towards CD4+ was observed for a second wave of clones expanding from day 15 to 37. The second-wave clones that peaked on day 37 were not confirmed to be SARS-CoV-2 specific. The study included only a couple of mild cases, and larger cohorts that include severe cases with pre-infection samples were judged to be necessary.

CDR1 SGHTA and CDR2 FQGNSA were looked up in the germline V gene. There are 17 amino acids in the CDR3, from cysteine to phenylalanine inclusive. The read is trimmed to its CDR3 DNA, 51 bases read in frame from base 1. V loses 9 bases of germline sequence and J loses 4 bases, and the interval between the two ends is 25 bases. Data came from an Illumina NovaSeq 6000. TCRalpha and TCRbeta cDNA libraries were built by 5'RACE with constant-segment primers, adding sample barcodes and unique molecular identifiers. RNA was extracted from every sample with Trizol reagent. Library amplification was performed in two PCR steps, and a second sample barcode and Illumina TruSeq adapters were introduced in the second step. Libraries were sequenced on an Illumina NovaSeq with 2 x 150 bp paired-end reads. For the original study's pipeline: The reads were demultiplexed and collapsed into UMI-guided consensus sequences using migec v1.2.7. Using mixcr v2.1.11, the UMI consensuses were aligned to TRA and TRB V and J templates and assembled into clonotypes. A clonotype was counted as expanded or contracted only if both edgeR and NoisET called the change significant, with noise models trained on biological replicates. edgeR calls used a false discovery rate-adjusted p below 0.01 and a log2 fold-change threshold of 1. As an exploratory analysis of dynamics, max-normalized trajectories of the 1000 most abundant clonotypes were examined with PCA combined with hierarchical clustering. Separately sequenced CD4+ and CD8+ repertoires were used to assign a CD4 or CD8 phenotype to each responding clone. TCRdb trimmed the raw reads at Q25, called clones with MiXCR and kept productive beta chains. Each CDR3 protein gets just one entry, which takes the most common genes and DNA from the rows behind it. The V and J calls come from TCRdb's annotation, not from the publication. This sample gives some 190,000 distinct CDR3 sequences in total; roughly 18% of them show up just once. The ten largest account for 2.4% of the sample.

Ficoll-Paque density gradient centrifugation was used to isolate PBMCs. In the case of this clonotype: Its antigen is currently not known. No base quality information exists; no much larger clone differs at one position.

This receptor was taken from an adult woman who had mild COVID-19 (a few samples of this study predate the infection). The sample titles of this study are shuffled in the database, so cell type and time point are left out; the donor was told from shared clones. Here the chain combines TRBV7-2 and TRBJ2-1, and perhaps TRBD2 as D gene, on 6 matching bases. Sequenced sample: PBMCs or a T cell subset sorted from them (not recorded which). The CDR3 region reads CASIRVPTPGLYNEQFF. The base sequence is TGTGCCAGTATTAGAGTGCCCACACCGGGACTTTACAATGAGCAGTTCTTC.